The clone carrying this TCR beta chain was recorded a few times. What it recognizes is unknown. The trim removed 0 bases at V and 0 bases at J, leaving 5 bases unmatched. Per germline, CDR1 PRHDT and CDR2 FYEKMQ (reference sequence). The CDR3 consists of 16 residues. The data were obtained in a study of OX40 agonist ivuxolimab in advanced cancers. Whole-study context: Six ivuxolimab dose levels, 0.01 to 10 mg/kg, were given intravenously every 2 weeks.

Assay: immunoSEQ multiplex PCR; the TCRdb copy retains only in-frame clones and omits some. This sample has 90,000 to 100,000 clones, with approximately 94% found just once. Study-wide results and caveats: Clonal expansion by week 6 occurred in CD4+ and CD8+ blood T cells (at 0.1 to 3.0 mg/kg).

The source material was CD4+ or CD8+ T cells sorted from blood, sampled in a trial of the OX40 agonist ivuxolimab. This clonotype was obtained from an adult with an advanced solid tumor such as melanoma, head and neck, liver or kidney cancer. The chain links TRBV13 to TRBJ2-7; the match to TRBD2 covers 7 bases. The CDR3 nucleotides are TGTGCCAGCAGCTTAGGCGGGGGGACGAGCTCCTACGAGCAGTACTTC. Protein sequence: CASSLGGGTSSYEQYF.